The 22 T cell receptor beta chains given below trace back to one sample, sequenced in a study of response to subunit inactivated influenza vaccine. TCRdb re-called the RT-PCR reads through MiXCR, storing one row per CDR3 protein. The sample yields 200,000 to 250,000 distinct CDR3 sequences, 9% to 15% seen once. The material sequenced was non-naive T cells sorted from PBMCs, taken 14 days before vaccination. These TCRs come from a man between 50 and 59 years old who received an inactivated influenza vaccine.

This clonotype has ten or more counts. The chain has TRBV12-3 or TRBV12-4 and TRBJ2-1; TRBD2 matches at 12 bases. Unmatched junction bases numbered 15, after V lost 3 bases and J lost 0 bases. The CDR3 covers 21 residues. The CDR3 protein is CASSFTWTSGARSGSYNEQFF. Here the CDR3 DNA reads TGTGCCAGCAGTTTCACTTGGACTAGCGGGGCCCGTTCGGGCTCCTACAATGAGCAGTTCTTC.

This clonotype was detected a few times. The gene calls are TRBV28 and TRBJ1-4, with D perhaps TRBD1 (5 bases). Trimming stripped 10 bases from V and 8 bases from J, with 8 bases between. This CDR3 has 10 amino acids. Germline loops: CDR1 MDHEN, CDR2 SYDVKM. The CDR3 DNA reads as TGTGCCACCAGGGACGAAAAACTGTTTTTT. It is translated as CATRDEKLFF.

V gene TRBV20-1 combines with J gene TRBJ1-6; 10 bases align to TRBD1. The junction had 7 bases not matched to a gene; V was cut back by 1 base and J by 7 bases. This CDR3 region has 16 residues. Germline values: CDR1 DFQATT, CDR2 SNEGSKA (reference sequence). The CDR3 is CSARGRQGAFNSPLHF. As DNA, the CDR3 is TGCAGTGCTAGAGGGAGACAGGGGGCGTTCAATTCACCCCTCCACTTT.

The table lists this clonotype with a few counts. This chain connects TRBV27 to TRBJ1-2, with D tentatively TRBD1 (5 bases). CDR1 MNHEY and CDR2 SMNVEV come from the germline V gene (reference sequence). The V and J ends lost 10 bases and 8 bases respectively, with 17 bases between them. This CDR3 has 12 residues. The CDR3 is CATGQGGGGYTF. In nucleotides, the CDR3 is TGTGCCACGGGGCAGGGTGGGGGAGGCTACACCTTC.

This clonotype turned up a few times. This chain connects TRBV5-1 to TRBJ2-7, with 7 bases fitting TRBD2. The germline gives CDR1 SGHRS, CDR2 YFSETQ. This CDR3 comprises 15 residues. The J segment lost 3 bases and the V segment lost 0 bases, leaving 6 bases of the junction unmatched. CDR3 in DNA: TGCGCCAGCAGCTTGGCGTTCCAGCGGGGCTACGAGCAGTACTTC. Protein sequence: CASSLAFQRGYEQYF.

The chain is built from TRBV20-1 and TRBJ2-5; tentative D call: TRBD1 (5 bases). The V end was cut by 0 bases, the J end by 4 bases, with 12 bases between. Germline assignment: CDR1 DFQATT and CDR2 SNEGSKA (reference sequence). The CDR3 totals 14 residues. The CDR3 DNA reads TGCAGTGCTAGAGATCAAAGGCAGGGAGAGACCCAGTACTTC. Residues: CSARDQRQGETQYF.

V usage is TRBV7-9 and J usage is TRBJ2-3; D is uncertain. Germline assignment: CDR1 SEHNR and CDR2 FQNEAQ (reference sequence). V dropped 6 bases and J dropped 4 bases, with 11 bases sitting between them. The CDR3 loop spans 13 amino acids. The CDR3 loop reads CASSTLGSDTQYF. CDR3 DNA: TGTGCCAGCAGTACGTTGGGATCAGATACGCAGTATTTT.

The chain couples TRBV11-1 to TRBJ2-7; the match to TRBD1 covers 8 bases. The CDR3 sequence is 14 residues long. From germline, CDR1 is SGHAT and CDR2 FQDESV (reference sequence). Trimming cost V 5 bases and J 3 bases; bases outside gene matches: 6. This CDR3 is CASSPTGQGYEQYF. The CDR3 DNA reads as TGTGCCAGCAGCCCGACAGGACAGGGCTACGAGCAGTACTTC.

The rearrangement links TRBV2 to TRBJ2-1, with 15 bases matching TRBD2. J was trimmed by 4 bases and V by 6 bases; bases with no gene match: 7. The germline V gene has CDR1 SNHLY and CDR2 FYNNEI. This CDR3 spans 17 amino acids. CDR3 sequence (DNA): TGTGCCAGCAGCTACCGGACTAGCGGGGGGGGGTACAATGAGCAGTTCTTC. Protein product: CASSYRTSGGGYNEQFF. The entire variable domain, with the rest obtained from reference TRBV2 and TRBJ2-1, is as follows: EPEVTQTPSHQVTQMGQEVILRCVPISNHLYFYWYRQILGQKVEFLVSFYNNEISEKSEIFDDQFSVERPDGSNFTLKIRSTKLEDSAMYFCASSYRTSGGGYNEQFFGPGTRLTVL.

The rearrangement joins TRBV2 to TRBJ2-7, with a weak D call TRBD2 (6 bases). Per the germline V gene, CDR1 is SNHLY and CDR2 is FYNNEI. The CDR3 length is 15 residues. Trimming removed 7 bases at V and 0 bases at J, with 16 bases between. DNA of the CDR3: TGTGCCAGCACCGCGGGATTAGGCCTCTCCTACGAGCAGTACTTC. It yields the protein CASTAGLGLSYEQYF.

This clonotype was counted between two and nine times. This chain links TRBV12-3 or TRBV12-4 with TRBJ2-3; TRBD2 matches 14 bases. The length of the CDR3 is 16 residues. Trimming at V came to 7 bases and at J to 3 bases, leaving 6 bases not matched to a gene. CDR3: CASMRTSGRNTDTQYF. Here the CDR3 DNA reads TGTGCCAGCATGCGGACTAGCGGGAGGAATACAGATACGCAGTATTTT.

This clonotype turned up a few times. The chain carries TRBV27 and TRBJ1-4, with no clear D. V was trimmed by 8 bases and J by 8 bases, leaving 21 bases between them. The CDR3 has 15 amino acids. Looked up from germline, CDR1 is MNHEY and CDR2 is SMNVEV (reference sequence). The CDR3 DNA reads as TGTGCCAGCCGGAACAGCGCATCAGATTTAGAAAAACTGTTTTTT. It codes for CASRNSASDLEKLFF.

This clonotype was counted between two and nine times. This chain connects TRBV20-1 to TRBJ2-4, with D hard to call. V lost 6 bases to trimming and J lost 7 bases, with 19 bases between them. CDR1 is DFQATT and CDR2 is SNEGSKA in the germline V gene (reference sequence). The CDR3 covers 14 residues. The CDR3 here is CSAERYLWANIQYF. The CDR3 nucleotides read TGCAGTGCGGAGAGGTACCTCTGGGCGAACATTCAGTACTTC.

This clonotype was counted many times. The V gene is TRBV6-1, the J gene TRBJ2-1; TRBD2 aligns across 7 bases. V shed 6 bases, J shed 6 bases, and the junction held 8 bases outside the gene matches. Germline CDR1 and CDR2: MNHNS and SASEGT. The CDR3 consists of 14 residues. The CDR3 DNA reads TGTGCCAGCAGCCGGGACTACCAAAGCAATGAGCAGTTCTTC. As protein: CASSRDYQSNEQFF.

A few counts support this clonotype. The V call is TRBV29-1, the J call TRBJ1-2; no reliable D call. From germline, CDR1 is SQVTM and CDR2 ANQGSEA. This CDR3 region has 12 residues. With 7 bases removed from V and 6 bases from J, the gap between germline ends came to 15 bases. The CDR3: CSGLRVPNGYTF. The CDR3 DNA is TGCAGCGGCCTCCGCGTCCCCAATGGCTACACCTTC.

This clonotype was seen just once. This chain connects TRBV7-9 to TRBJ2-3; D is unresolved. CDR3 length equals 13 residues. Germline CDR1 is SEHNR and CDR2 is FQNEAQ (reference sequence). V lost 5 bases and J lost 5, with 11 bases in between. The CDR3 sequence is CASSRIEEDTQYF. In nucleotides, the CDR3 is TGTGCCAGCAGCCGGATAGAGGAAGATACGCAGTATTTT.

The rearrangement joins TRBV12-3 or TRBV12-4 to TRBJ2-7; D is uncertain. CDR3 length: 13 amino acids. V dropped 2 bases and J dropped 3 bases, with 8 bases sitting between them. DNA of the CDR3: TGTGCCAGCAGTTTAACAGTCATCTACGAGCAGTACTTC. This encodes CASSLTVIYEQYF.

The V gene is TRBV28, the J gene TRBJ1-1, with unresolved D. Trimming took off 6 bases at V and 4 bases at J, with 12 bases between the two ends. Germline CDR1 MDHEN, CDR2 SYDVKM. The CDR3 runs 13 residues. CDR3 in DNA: TGTGCCAGCAGCCCGGGGTGGGGCACTGAAGCTTTCTTT. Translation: CASSPGWGTEAFF.

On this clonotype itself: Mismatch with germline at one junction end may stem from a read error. The CDR3 protein is CASSFGREAGEHYF. The CDR3 DNA follows: TGTGCCAGCAGTTTTGGCAGGGAAGCGGGCGAGCATTACTTC. The V gene is TRBV28, the J gene TRBJ2-7, with a tentative D call TRBD2 (6 bases). Germline CDR1 MDHEN, CDR2 SYDVKM. The CDR3 loop spans 14 amino acids.

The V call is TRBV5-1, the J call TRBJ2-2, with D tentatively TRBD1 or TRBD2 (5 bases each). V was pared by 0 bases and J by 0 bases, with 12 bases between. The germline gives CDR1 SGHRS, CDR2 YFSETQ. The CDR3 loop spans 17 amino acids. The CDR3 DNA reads TGCGCCAGCAGCTTGGGACCGGGACGGACGAACACCGGGGAGCTGTTTTTT. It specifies CASSLGPGRTNTGELFF.

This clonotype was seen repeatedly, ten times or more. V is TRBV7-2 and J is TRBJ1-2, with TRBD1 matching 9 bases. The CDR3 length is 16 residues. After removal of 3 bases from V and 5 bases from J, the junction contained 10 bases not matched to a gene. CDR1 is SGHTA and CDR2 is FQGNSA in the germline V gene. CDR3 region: CASSLVTGGYNYGYTF. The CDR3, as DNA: TGTGCCAGCAGCTTGGTGACAGGGGGTTACAATTATGGCTACACCTTC.

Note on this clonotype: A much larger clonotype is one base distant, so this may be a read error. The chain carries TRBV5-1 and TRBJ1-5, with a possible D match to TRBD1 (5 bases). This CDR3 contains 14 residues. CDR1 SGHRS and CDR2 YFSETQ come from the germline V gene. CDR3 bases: TGCGTCAGCAGCTTGCAGGGTACGGGACAGCCCCAGCATTTT. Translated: CVSSLQGTGQPQHF. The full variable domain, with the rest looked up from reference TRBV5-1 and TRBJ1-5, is KAGVTQTPRYLIKTRGQQVTLSCSPISGHRSVSWYQQTPGQGLQFLFEYFSETQRNKGNFPGRFSGRQFSNSRSEMNVSTLELGDSALYLCVSSLQGTGQPQHFGDGTRLSIL.